This T cell receptor (beta chain) was captured in a study of T cell responses to AZD1222 COVID-19 vaccine (dated by TCRdb to about 2021). Context from the whole study: TCR sequencing covered fewer than 250 trial participants: 200 to 220 given two doses of AZD1222 and 26 given two doses of MenACWY control vaccine. Enrollment into the trials was organized by age into subgroups of 18-55, 56-69 and 70-plus years, and those subgroups contained roughly 150, 30 and 60 TCR-sequenced participants, respectively. The full study reports these points: Participants were mostly white British, with more females than males. The authors suggested clonal diversity may have been underestimated. After two AZD1222 doses, both the breadth and the depth of spike-specific TCRs were significantly higher than at day 0 and than in MenACWY recipients. Conclusions about previously exposed vaccinees were limited because only five to seven AZD1222 recipients were SARS-CoV-2 seropositive at baseline. In the small 56-69-year group, the increase in depth fell short of significance, most likely because of low power. Epitopes outside the regions mutated in the B.1.351 and B.1.1.7 variants were reportedly recognized by nearly half of the unique spike-specific TCRs. Vaccine-associated CD4 TCRs spanned the whole spike protein, with dominant responses in regions 160-218 and 743-854. Because no day 14 peak-response samples were available, the repertoires could be characterized only after the peak T cell response.

The time point tag for this specimen amounts to: about 28 days (+/-7) after the second vaccine dose. AZD1222 recipients with second doses at about 4 weeks or about 12 weeks were pooled, because spike-specific TCR depth and breadth did not differ between schedules. Vaccinee samples came from UK trials COV001 and COV002, including a single-blind randomized controlled phase 2/3 trial of AZD1222 (ChAdOx1 nCoV-19) in healthy adults. For TCRbeta chain sequencing, PBMC samples were collected from trial participants at day 0 and at day 28 after the second dose. The CDR3 covers 13 residues, taking in both the cysteine and the phenylalanine. Only the CDR3 DNA is retained, 39 bases long and in frame from the first base. Looking up the germline V gene yields CDR1 SGHRS and CDR2 YFSETQ. V is cut by 1 base and J by 4 bases, and the space between the germline ends is 8 bases. For this clone: The specificity of this receptor is unknown. No base quality information exists; no much larger clone differs at one position.

The CDR3 regions of human TCRbeta chains were analyzed by immunosequencing. Per the source publication's procedure: TCRs in the repertoires were compared against a reference library of SARS-CoV-2-specific TCRs that had been generated with the MIRA antigen-specificity platform. Breadth meant the fraction of unique TCRs that were SARS-CoV-2-associated, whereas depth meant the fraction of total T cells that were SARS-CoV-2-associated. Each spike-specific TCR was assigned to its reactive spike region and to a CD4 or CD8 class using the MIRA data. Log10-transformed breadth and depth values were compared by one-way ANOVA with Sidak's multiple comparisons tests. This is the immuneACCESS table as TCRdb keeps it, with only in-frame sequences that have V and J called. A part of the clones is gone; compared with another copy, unresolved V genes explain less than half, and the rest is unexplained. V and J calls and clone size are those listed in that table; D and trimming were worked out from the DNA. The sample table records roughly 96,000 clones; approximately 87% of these occur just once. The top ten clones comprise 9.5% to 13% of the sample.

The chain is made from TRBV5-1 and TRBJ1-1; the D gene is perhaps TRBD1, from 5 matching bases. Sequenced material: peripheral blood, taken 28 days after the second AZD1222 dose. The receptor was isolated from an adult who received the AZD1222 COVID-19 vaccine. The CDR3 in this case is CASSLSGPTEAFF. At the DNA level, the sequence is TGCGCCAGCAGCTTGTCAGGGCCCACTGAAGCTTTCTTT.